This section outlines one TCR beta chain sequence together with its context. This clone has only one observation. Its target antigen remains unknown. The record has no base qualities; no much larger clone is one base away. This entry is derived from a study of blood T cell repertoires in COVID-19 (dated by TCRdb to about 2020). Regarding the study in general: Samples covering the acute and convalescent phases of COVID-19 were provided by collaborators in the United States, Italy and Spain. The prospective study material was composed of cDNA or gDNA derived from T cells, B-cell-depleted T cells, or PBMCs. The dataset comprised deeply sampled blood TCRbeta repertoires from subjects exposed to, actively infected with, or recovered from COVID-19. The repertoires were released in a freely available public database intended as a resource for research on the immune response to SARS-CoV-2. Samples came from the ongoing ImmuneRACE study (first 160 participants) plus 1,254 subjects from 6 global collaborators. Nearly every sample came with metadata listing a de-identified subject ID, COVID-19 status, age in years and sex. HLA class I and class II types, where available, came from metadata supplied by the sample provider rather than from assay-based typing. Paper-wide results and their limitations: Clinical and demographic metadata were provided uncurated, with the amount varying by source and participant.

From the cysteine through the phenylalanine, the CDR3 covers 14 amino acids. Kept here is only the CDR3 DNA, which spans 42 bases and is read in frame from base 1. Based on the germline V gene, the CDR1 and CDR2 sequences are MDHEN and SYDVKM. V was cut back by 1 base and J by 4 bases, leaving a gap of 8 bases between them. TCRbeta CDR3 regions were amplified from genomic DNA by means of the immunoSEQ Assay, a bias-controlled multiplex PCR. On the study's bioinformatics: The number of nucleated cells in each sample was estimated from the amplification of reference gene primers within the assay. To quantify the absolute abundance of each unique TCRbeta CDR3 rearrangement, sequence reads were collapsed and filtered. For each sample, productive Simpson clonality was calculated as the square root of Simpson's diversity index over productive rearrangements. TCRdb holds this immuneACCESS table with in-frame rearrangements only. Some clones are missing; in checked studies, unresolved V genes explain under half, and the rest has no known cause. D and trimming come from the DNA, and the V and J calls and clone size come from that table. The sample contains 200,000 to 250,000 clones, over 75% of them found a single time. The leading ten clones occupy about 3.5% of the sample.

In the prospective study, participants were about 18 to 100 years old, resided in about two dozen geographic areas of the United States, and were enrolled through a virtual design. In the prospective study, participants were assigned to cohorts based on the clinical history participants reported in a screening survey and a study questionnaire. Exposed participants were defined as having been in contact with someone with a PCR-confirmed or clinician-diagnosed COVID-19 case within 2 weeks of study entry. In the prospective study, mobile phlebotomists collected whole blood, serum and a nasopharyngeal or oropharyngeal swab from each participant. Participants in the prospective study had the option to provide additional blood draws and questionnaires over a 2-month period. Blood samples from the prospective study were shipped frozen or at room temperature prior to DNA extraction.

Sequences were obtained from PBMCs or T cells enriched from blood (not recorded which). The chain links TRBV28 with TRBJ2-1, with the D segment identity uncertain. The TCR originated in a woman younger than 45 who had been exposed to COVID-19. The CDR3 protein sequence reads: CASSLYDGYNEQFF. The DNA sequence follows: TGTGCCAGCAGTTTATACGACGGGTACAATGAGCAGTTCTTC.